These T cell receptor beta chains were read from a single sample in a study of blood T cell repertoires in COVID-19. Libraries were prepared by immunoSEQ multiplex PCR; TCRdb keeps only in-frame clonotypes and omits some of them. The table shows hundreds of thousands of clones, with roughly 89% occurring only once. The sample consisted of peripheral blood. Receptor source: a woman between 25 and 40 years old with COVID-19, enrolled during active disease. The CDR3 runs from the conserved cysteine through the conserved F or W. The D gene is left open where the match is weak. Where a row states a size, it is once, few, many or the class of an expanded clone; other rows omit it.

j_call	clone_size	cdr3_length	d_call	v_call	cdr3_nt	cdr3_aa
TRBJ1-2	.	15	.	TRBV7-8	TGTGCCGTCTACCAACGAATTGAGAATACCTATGGCTACACCTTC	CAVYQRIENTYGYTF
TRBJ2-7	.	16	TRBD2	TRBV7-6	TGTGCCAGCAGTCCCGGCGGGGGGCGCGGGTCCTACGAGCAGTACTTC	CASSPGGGRGSYEQYF
TRBJ2-2	.	15	.	TRBV7-2	TGTGCCAGCAGCTTATGGCAGGGAAGCACCGGGGAGCTGTTTTTT	CASSLWQGSTGELFF
TRBJ2-2	.	13	.	TRBV6-6	TGTGCCAGCACCCAAAGGGGGAACGGGGAGCTGTTTTTT	CASTQRGNGELFF
TRBJ1-2	few	13	.	TRBV7-8	TGTGCCAGCTCGGTCGGAGGGAACTATGGCTACACCTTC	CASSVGGNYGYTF
TRBJ2-5	.	16	TRBD1	TRBV2	TGTGCCAGCCGGAATTCCGGGACAGGGGCGCAAAGGACCCAGTACTTC	CASRNSGTGAQRTQYF
TRBJ2-3	.	16	TRBD2	TRBV9	TGTGCCAGCAGCGTAGCTATAGCGGGGGGTAGAGATACGCAGTATTTT	CASSVAIAGGRDTQYF
TRBJ2-1	once	15	TRBD1	TRBV18	TGTGCCAGCTCACCTCCAGGGGGCACGAGAGATGAGCAGTTCTTC	CASSPPGGTRDEQFF
TRBJ1-2	few	13	.	TRBV7-9	TGTGCCGCGACACCCCAGTTAAACTATGGCTACACCTTC	CAATPQLNYGYTF
TRBJ1-4	.	13	.	TRBV14	TGTGCCAGCAGCCGGGGCGCGAGTGAAAAACTGTTTTTT	CASSRGASEKLFF
TRBJ2-1	.	14	.	TRBV7-2	TGTGCCAGCAGCTTAAGCAGGGTCGCTAATGAGCAGTTCTTC	CASSLSRVANEQFF
TRBJ2-3	.	18	TRBD2	TRBV11-3	TGTGCCAGCAGCTACGGACTAGCGGGGGGGCCTAGTACAGATACGCAGTATTTT	CASSYGLAGGPSTDTQYF
TRBJ1-1	.	14	TRBD1	TRBV19	TGTGCCAGTAGTAGGGGACAGGGTGGCACTGAAGCTTTCTTT	CASSRGQGGTEAFF
TRBJ1-2	.	13	TRBD1	TRBV7-9	TGTGCCAGCAGTTCCGACAGGGGCCATGGCTACACCTTC	CASSSDRGHGYTF
TRBJ2-1	.	14	.	TRBV6-5	TGTGCCAGCAGCCCAAGTCTAGGGGGACATGAGCAGTTCTTC	CASSPSLGGHEQFF
TRBJ1-2	.	13	.	TRBV29-1	TGCAGCGTTGACAGGCAGGTCAGCTATGGCTACACCTTC	CSVDRQVSYGYTF
TRBJ1-2	.	12	.	TRBV18	TGTGCCAGCCACAGGGTTAACTATGGCTACACCTTC	CASHRVNYGYTF
TRBJ1-5	.	16	.	TRBV4-1	TGCGCCAGCAGCCCCACCCCTCCGTACCGGAATCAGCCCCAGCATTTT	CASSPTPPYRNQPQHF
TRBJ2-7	.	16	.	TRBV4-1	TGCGCCAGCAGCCAAGAATCGGGGTTGTACTCCTACGAGCAGTACTTC	CASSQESGLYSYEQYF
TRBJ2-7	.	14	.	TRBV5-6	TGTGCCAGCAGCTTGTGGCAGGGGAGGGACGAGCAGTACTTC	CASSLWQGRDEQYF
TRBJ2-5	.	14	.	TRBV15	TGTGCCACCAGCACCCCCCGGGGGACGGAGACCCAGTACTTC	CATSTPRGTETQYF
TRBJ1-1	.	15	.	TRBV5-1	TGCGCCAGCAGCTCTCTCGGACTTATGAACACTGAAGCTTTCTTT	CASSSLGLMNTEAFF
TRBJ1-2	once	12	.	TRBV18	TGTGCCAGCTCACCAATCTCCCATGGCTACACCTTC	CASSPISHGYTF
TRBJ2-7	.	13	TRBD1	TRBV5-6	TGTGCCAGCAGCTTCGGGACAGTTGACGAGCAGTACTTC	CASSFGTVDEQYF
TRBJ1-5	few	14	TRBD1	TRBV5-1	TGCGCCAGCAGCCCCGGACAGGGCCATCAGCCCCAGCATTTT	CASSPGQGHQPQHF
TRBJ1-6	.	14	.	TRBV5-1	TGCGCCAGCAGCTTGGGACAGTTTCTTTCACCCCTCCACTTT	CASSLGQFLSPLHF
TRBJ2-7	.	15	.	TRBV5-4	TGTGCCAGCAGCTTGGGACCGGGGGAGTCCTACGAGCAGTACTTC	CASSLGPGESYEQYF
TRBJ1-6	.	14	TRBD1	TRBV28	TGTGCCAGCGGTCCGGGACAGAGCAATTCACCCCTCCACTTT	CASGPGQSNSPLHF
TRBJ2-7	.	13	.	TRBV9	TGTGCCAGCAGCGTATATAACAGGTACGAGCAGTACTTC	CASSVYNRYEQYF
TRBJ1-1	.	13	.	TRBV12-5	TGTGCTAGTGGTCTACAGACAGGCACTGAAGCTTTCTTT	CASGLQTGTEAFF
TRBJ1-6	.	14	.	TRBV20-1	TGCAGTGCTAGTCCCGGGAAACGTGATTCACCCCTCCACTTT	CSASPGKRDSPLHF
TRBJ2-5	.	13	TRBD1	TRBV7-9	TGTGCCAGCAGCCAACAGGGGAAAGAGACCCAGTACTTC	CASSQQGKETQYF
TRBJ2-7	.	14	TRBD2	TRBV2	TGTGCCAGCACTCCGTGGGGGGGTTTCTACGAGCAGTACTTC	CASTPWGGFYEQYF
TRBJ2-1	.	18	.	TRBV2	.	CASSTSVGTGVLYNEQFF
TRBJ1-1	.	15	TRBD1	TRBV7-8	TGTGCCAGCAGCTTAGTTGGGGGCAGGGGGACTGAAGCTTTCTTT	CASSLVGGRGTEAFF
TRBJ1-1	.	13	.	TRBV7-4	TGTGCCAGCAGCTTAGGGGCGAACACTGAAGCTTTCTTT	CASSLGANTEAFF
TRBJ1-1	.	18	TRBD1	TRBV3-1/TRBV3-2	TGTGCCAGCAGCCAAGATCGCCGGACAGGGACCTTGAACACTGAAGCTTTCTTT	CASSQDRRTGTLNTEAFF
TRBJ1-6	.	15	TRBD1	TRBV5-8	TGTGCCAGCAGCTTGGGTACAGGGGGACTTTCACCCCTCCACTTT	CASSLGTGGLSPLHF
TRBJ1-2	.	16	.	TRBV6-4	TGTGCCAGCAGCCCACAGATAGGTCTCCTAACTGGTGGCTACACCTTC	CASSPQIGLLTGGYTF
TRBJ2-5	.	15	TRBD2	TRBV27	TGTGCCAGCAGCCGACTAGCGGGGGGGCCGGAGACCCAGTACTTC	CASSRLAGGPETQYF
TRBJ2-7	.	13	.	TRBV12-3/TRBV12-4	TGTGCCAGCAGTTTAGCGCTGGGAGGCGAGCAGTACTTC	CASSLALGGEQYF
TRBJ2-5	.	16	.	TRBV3-1/TRBV3-2	TGTGCCAGCAGCCAAGATCTTGGGACTGGCGGGGAGACCCAGTACTTC	CASSQDLGTGGETQYF
TRBJ2-3	few	15	TRBD2	TRBV5-4	TGTGCCAGCAGCTTGGAGGGGACTAGCGGGGATACGCAGTATTTT	CASSLEGTSGDTQYF
TRBJ2-7	.	14	.	TRBV5-1	TGCGCCAGCAGCTTGGTGACAGGAAACTACGAGCAGTACTTC	CASSLVTGNYEQYF